This T cell receptor (beta chain) comes out of a study of vaccination effects on CD4 cells after COVID-19. For the study at large: In the ViraFEST assay, antigen-specific CD4+ clonotypes were identified by expansion after peptide-pool stimulation. It was a median of 72 days after the second dose that post-vaccine samples were obtained.

Here immunoSEQ multiplex PCR was the method, and the copy in TCRdb shows in-frame clones only, minus some. The table lists about 66,000 clones, around 69% of them singletons. In the case of this clone: What it binds is unknown.

Germline V lookup: CDR1 MGHDK, CDR2 SYGVNS. CDR3 length equals 13 residues. Trimming cost V 3 bases and J 6 bases, with 6 bases left between them. At the end of around 11 days of culture, CD4+ T cells were isolated. The cohort was immunized with two doses of either the BNT162b2 or mRNA-1273 vaccine. This TCR derives from a human donor who received a COVID-19 vaccine. V is TRBV25-1 and J is TRBJ1-6; the D is unclear. This specimen consisted of CD4+ T cells from PBMCs cultured without peptide, obtained after COVID-19 vaccination. In DNA, the CDR3 is TGTGCCAGCAGTGAGCGATTTAATTCACCCCTCCACTTT. Amino acid sequence: CASSERFNSPLHF.